The 20 T cell receptor beta chains presented below share a single source sample, sequenced in a study of cytomegalovirus exposure and HLA in healthy donors. Vbeta (60) and Jbeta (13) primers were used in the PCR. The repertoire was sequenced with immunoSEQ multiplex PCR; TCRdb's copy has only in-frame clones and lacks some. The table lists about 130,000 clones, around 80% of them singletons, with 5% to 6% in the top ten. The source material was PBMCs. All receptors come from a man aged 30 to 39 in good health and CMV-seronegative.

V gene TRBV19 combines with J gene TRBJ2-7; possible D gene TRBD1, 6 bases. Looked up from germline, CDR1 is LNHDA and CDR2 is SQIVND (reference sequence). The CDR3 has 15 amino acids. Trimming took off 4 bases at V and 3 bases at J, with 16 bases between the two ends. The chain's CDR3 is CASSKTGGGLYEQYF. DNA for the CDR3: TGTGCCAGTAGTAAGACAGGAGGCGGACTCTACGAGCAGTACTTC.

The chain joins TRBV7-2 to TRBJ2-3; D unresolved. Germline values: CDR1 SGHTA, CDR2 FQGNSA. The ends were cut back, 1 base at V and 4 bases at J, with 3 bases in the middle. The CDR3 runs 12 residues. Here the CDR3 DNA reads TGTGCCAGCAGCTTAGTAGCAGATACGCAGTATTTT. This translates into CASSLVADTQYF.

This clone was observed a single time. The genes are TRBV27 and TRBJ2-5; D perhaps matches TRBD1 (6 bases). The end of the DNA aligns better with TRBJ2-7, so the J call may be wrong. Germline V gene sequence: CDR1 MNHEY, CDR2 SMNVEV (reference sequence). The CDR3 extends over 15 amino acids. DNA of the CDR3: TGTGCCAGCAGTTTAGCCCCTGGACAGACCTACGAGCAGTACTTC. It translates to CASSLAPGQTYEQYF.

This chain uses TRBV5-4 with TRBJ2-3, with 12 nucleotides matching TRBD2. The CDR3 consists of 16 residues. Germline V gives CDR1 SGHNT, CDR2 YYREEE (reference sequence). The J segment lost 2 bases and the V segment lost 3 bases, leaving 4 bases of the junction unmatched. CDR3 in amino acids: CASSSRLAGATDTQYF. CDR3 DNA: TGTGCCAGCAGCTCCCGACTAGCGGGGGCCACAGATACGCAGTATTTT.

The V and J genes are TRBV6-1 and TRBJ2-3; 11 bases map to TRBD2. After removal of 6 bases from V and 6 bases from J, the junction contained 8 bases not matched to a gene. CDR1 is MNHNS and CDR2 is SASEGT in the germline V gene. This CDR3 spans 15 amino acids. This chain's CDR3 is CASRRLAGSHDTQYF. The CDR3, as DNA: TGTGCCAGCAGGAGACTAGCGGGGTCTCACGATACGCAGTATTTT.

The chain carries TRBV4-1 and TRBJ2-5, with 7 nucleotides matching TRBD2. V was pared by 3 bases and J by 2 bases, with 9 bases of the junction left unmatched. The CDR3 covers 16 residues. Germline assignment: CDR1 MGHRA and CDR2 YSYEKL. In nucleotides, the CDR3 is TGCGCCAGCAGCCAGGGAGGGTTAGGGCGACAAGAGACCCAGTACTTC. It encodes CASSQGGLGRQETQYF.

The CDR3 sequence: CASSYDGQNYGYTF. CDR3 sequence (DNA): TGTGCCAGCAGTTACGATGGCCAAAACTATGGCTACACCTTC. The J gene is TRBJ1-2, the V gene TRBV6-5; unclear D gene. This CDR3 has 14 residues. Trimming cost V 2 bases and J 2 bases, with 9 bases left between them. CDR1 is MNHEY and CDR2 is SVGAGI in the germline V gene.

This clone has just a few counts. The genes are TRBV7-9 and TRBJ1-1, with D perhaps matching TRBD1 (6 bases). This CDR3 comprises 15 residues. V shed 5 bases and J shed 1 base, with 14 bases lying between them. CDR1 and CDR2 (germline): SEHNR, FQNEAQ (reference sequence). CDR3 coding DNA: TGTGCCAGCAGCAGTGCACAGGGCACGAACACTGAAGCTTTCTTT. This gives the protein CASSSAQGTNTEAFF.

The chain recombines TRBV7-2 with TRBJ1-4, with D tentatively TRBD1 (5 bases). The V end lost 3 bases, the J end lost 8 bases, and 19 bases lay between the germline ends. CDR3 length: 16 residues. The germline V gene has CDR1 SGHTA and CDR2 FQGNSA. The CDR3 bases are TGTGCCAGCAGCTTGTGGGGGGGGGAATCCGGGGAAAAACTGTTTTTT. Amino acids: CASSLWGGESGEKLFF.

The V and J genes are TRBV19 and TRBJ2-1; D gene uncertain. The V end was cut by 5 bases, the J end by 4 bases, with 3 bases between. This CDR3 contains 11 residues. CDR1 is LNHDA, CDR2 SQIVND, per germline (reference sequence). The CDR3 is CASSLYNEQFF. As DNA, the CDR3 is TGTGCCAGTAGTCTATACAATGAGCAGTTCTTC.

The chain employs TRBV30 and TRBJ2-2; weak D call: TRBD1 (6 bases). Deletions cut 0 bases from V and 5 bases from J, with 13 bases between. CDR3 size: 15 residues. Germline V gene lookup returns CDR1 GTSNPN and CDR2 SVGIG (reference sequence). CDR3 sequence: CAWSVQGRLTGELFF. In DNA form, the CDR3 reads TGTGCCTGGAGTGTACAGGGCAGGTTAACCGGGGAGCTGTTTTTT.

This sequence joins TRBV10-1 and TRBJ1-1; D gene unclear. The CDR3 loop spans 14 amino acids. Germline V lookup: CDR1 WNHNN, CDR2 SYGVQD (reference sequence). V lost 4 bases to trimming and J lost 2 bases, with 11 bases between them. The CDR3 is CASSAMRGNTEAFF. The CDR3, as DNA: TGCGCCAGCAGTGCCATGCGAGGAAACACTGAAGCTTTCTTT.

J is TRBJ2-7 and V is TRBV5-6, with 9 bases aligning to TRBD1. Trimming at V came to 2 bases and at J to 6 bases, leaving 3 bases not matched to a gene. Per germline, CDR1 SGHDT and CDR2 YYEEEE. The CDR3 is 13 residues long. This CDR3 is CASSFRDRAEQYF. For the CDR3, the DNA is TGTGCCAGCAGCTTCCGGGACAGGGCCGAGCAGTACTTC. The full variable domain, its missing parts supplied by reference TRBV5-6 and TRBJ2-7, is DAGVTQSPTHLIKTRGQQVTLRCSPKSGHDTVSWYQQALGQGPQFIFQYYEEEERQRGNFPDRFSGHQFPNYSSELNVNALLLGDSALYLCASSFRDRAEQYFGPGTRLTVT.

The CDR3 protein is CASSLADWRGYTF. The CDR3 nucleotides are TGTGCCAGCAGCTTAGCTGATTGGCGGGGCTACACCTTC. The chain is built from TRBV7-9 and TRBJ1-2; D unresolved. Germline V gene lookup returns CDR1 SEHNR and CDR2 FQNEAQ (reference sequence). V shed 0 bases and J shed 8 bases, with 10 bases lying between them. The CDR3 sequence is 13 residues long.

CDR3 bases: TGTGCCAGCAGCGTAGCTCGACAGACGCCCTTGCAGACCCAGTACTTC. This sequence encodes CASSVARQTPLQTQYF. V gene TRBV9 combines with J gene TRBJ2-5, with a tentative D call TRBD1 (5 bases). Germline assignment: CDR1 SGDLS and CDR2 YYNGEE. Between the trimmed V and J ends, which lost 0 bases and 6 bases, there was a span of 18 bases. The CDR3 runs to 16 residues.

The chain is built from TRBV4-3 and TRBJ2-2; TRBD1 is a possible D gene (6 bases). CDR3 length: 16 amino acids. V was trimmed by 0 bases and J by 7 bases, leaving 15 bases between them. Germline V gene lookup returns CDR1 LGHNA and CDR2 YSLEER. The CDR3 here is CASSQEQGRRGGELFF. CDR3 nucleotides: TGCGCCAGCAGCCAAGAACAGGGCCGAAGGGGCGGGGAGCTGTTTTTT.

The genes are TRBV18 and TRBJ2-7; 8 positions agree with TRBD1. Germline V lookup: CDR1 KGHSH, CDR2 LQKENI. J was trimmed by 5 bases and V by 1 base; bases with no gene match: 4. The CDR3 is 14 amino acids. For the CDR3, the DNA is TGTGCCAGCTCACCACGGACAGGGTCCGACGAGCAGTACTTC. Its protein product is CASSPRTGSDEQYF.

The rearrangement joins TRBV5-6 to TRBJ2-7; maybe TRBD2 (6 bases). Trimming removed 0 bases from V and 0 bases from J, with 13 bases in between. The germline CDR1 and CDR2 sequences are SGHDT and YYEEEE. The CDR3 totals 16 residues. CDR3 loop: CASSLGSSGSSYEQYF. The CDR3 DNA sequence: TGTGCCAGCAGCTTGGGTAGTAGCGGAAGCTCCTACGAGCAGTACTTC.

This chain joins TRBV6-5 and TRBJ2-5, with D tentatively TRBD1 (5 bases). The CDR3 spans 13 residues. CDR1 and CDR2 (germline): MNHEY, SVGAGI. Between the trimmed V and J ends, which lost 2 bases and 4 bases, there was a span of 8 bases. DNA for the CDR3: TGTGCCAGCAGTTACGACCAGGGAGAGACCCAGTACTTC. Translation: CASSYDQGETQYF.

The CDR3 sequence is CASSLNPNQNTIYF. CDR3 in DNA: TGTGCCAGCAGCTTAAACCCGAACCAGAACACCATATATTTT. This chain joins TRBV7-9 and TRBJ1-3; D is uncertain. Germline V gene data show CDR1 as SEHNR and CDR2 as FQNEAQ (reference sequence). The CDR3 contains 14 residues. V was trimmed by 2 bases and J by 7 bases, leaving 12 bases between them.